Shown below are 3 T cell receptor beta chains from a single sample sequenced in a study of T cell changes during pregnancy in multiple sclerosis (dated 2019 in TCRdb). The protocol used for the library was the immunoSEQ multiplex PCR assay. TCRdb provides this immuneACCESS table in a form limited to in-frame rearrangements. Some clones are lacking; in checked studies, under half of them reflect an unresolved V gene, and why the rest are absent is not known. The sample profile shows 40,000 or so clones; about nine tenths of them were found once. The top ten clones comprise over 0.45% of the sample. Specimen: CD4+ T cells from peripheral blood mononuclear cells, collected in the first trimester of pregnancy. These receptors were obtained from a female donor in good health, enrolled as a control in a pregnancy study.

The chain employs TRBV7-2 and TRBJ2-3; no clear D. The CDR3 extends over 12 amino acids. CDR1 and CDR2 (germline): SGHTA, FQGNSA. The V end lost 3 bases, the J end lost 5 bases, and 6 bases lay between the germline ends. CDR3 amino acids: CASSFNRDTQYF. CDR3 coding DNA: TGTGCCAGCAGCTTCAACAGAGATACGCAGTATTTT.

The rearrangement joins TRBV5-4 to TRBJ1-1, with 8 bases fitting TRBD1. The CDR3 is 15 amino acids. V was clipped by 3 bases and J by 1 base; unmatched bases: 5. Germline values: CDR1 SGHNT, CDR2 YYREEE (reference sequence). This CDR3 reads CASSSGQEKNTEAFF. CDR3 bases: TGTGCCAGCAGCTCGGGACAGGAGAAGAACACTGAAGCTTTCTTT.

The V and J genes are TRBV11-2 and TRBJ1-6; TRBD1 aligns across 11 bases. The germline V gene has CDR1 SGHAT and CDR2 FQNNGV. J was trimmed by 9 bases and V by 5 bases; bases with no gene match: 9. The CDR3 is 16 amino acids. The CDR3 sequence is CASSPGQGQGGSPLHF. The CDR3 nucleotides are TGTGCCAGCAGCCCTGGGCAGGGACAGGGGGGTTCACCCCTCCACTTT.